This TCR beta chain was identified during a study of cytomegalovirus exposure and HLA in healthy donors. In regard to this clone: Its antigen is unknown.

The V and J ends lost 4 bases and 13 bases respectively, with 17 bases between them. Germline CDR1 reads MNHEY; CDR2 reads SMNVEV (reference sequence). CDR3 size: 13 residues. The table came from immunoSEQ multiplex PCR; TCRdb's copy has only in-frame clones and leaves some out. In the table there are over 100,000 clones, about nine tenths of which are singletons. It was the approximately 130-subject validation cohort, separate from the roughly 700-subject first cohort, to which the donors belonged. Study-level findings and limits: Most TCR sequences were seen very rarely across donors, but some public TCRs occurred in many.

This chain joins TRBV27 and TRBJ1-5; the D is unclear. Sequencing was carried out using PBMCs. This receptor was obtained from a woman aged 18 to 35 in good health and CMV-seronegative. The CDR3 sequence is CASSSYYGVGQHF. DNA of the CDR3: TGTGCCAGCAGTTCATACTACGGGGTAGGACAGCATTTT.